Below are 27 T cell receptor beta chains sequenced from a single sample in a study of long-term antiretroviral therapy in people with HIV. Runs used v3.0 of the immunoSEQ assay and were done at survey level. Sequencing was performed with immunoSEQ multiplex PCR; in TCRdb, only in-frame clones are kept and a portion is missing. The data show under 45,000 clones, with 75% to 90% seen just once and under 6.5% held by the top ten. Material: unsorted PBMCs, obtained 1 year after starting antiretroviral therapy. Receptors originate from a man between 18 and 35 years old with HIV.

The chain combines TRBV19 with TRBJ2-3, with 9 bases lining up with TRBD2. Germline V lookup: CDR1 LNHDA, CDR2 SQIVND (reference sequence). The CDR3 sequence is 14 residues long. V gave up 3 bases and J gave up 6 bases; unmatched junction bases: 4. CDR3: CASSIAGGLDTQYF. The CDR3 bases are TGTGCCAGTAGTATCGCGGGAGGGTTGGATACGCAGTATTTT.

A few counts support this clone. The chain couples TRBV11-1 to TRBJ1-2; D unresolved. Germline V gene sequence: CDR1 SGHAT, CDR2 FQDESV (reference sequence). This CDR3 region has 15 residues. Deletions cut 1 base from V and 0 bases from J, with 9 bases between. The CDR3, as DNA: TGTGCCAGCAGCTTAGGAGCGGATACTAACTATGGCTACACCTTC. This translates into CASSLGADTNYGYTF.

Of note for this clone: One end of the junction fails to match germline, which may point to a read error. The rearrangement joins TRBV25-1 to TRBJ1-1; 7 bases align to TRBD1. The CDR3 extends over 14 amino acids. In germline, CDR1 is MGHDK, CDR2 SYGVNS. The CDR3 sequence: CASRGQNQGTEAFF. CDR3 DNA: TGTGCAAGCAGGGGACAGAACCAGGGCACTGAAGCTTTCTTT.

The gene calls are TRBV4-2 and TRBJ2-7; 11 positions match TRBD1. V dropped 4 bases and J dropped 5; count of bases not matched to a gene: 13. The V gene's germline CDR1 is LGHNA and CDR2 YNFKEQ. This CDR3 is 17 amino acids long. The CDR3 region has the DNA TGTGCCAGCAGCCGTGGACAGGGGGCGTGGGTCGGGGACGAGCAGTACTTC. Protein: CASSRGQGAWVGDEQYF.

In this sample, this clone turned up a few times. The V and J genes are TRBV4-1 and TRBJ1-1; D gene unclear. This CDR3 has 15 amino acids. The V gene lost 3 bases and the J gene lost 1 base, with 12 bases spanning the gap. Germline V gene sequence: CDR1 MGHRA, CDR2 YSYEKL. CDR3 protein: CASSQGPAANTEAFF. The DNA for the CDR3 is TGCGCCAGCAGCCAGGGTCCCGCCGCGAACACTGAAGCTTTCTTT.

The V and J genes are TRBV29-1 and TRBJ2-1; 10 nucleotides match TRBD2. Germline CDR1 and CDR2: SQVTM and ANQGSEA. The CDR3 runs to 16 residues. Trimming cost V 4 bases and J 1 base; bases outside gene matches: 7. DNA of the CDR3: TGCAGCGTTGTAGGAGGTAGCGGGGGGTCCTACAATGAGCAGTTCTTC. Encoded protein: CSVVGGSGGSYNEQFF.

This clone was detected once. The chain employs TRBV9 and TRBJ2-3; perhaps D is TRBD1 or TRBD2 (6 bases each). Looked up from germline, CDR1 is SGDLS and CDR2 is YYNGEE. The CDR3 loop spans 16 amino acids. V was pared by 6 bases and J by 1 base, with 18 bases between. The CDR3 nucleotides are TGTGCCAGCACCGAGGGGGGAGCCAAGGGCACAGATACGCAGTATTTT. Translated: CASTEGGAKGTDTQYF.

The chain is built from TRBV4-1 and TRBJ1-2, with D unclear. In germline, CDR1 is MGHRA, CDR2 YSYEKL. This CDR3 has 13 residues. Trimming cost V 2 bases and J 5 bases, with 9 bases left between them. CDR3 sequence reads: CASSQRVWYGYTF. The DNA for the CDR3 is TGCGCCAGCAGCCAAAGGGTATGGTATGGCTACACCTTC.

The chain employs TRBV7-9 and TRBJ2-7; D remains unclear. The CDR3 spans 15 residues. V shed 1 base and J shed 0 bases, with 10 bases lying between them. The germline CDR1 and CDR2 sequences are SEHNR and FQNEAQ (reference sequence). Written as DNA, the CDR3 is TGTGCCAGCAGCTTAGGGCCGTCGAGCTCCTACGAGCAGTACTTC. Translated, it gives CASSLGPSSSYEQYF.

CDR3 bases: TGTGCCAGCAGTGATCCCCGTCGACAGGGGAGGACTGAAGCTTTCTTT. This sequence encodes CASSDPRRQGRTEAFF. V usage is TRBV2 and J usage is TRBJ1-1, with 8 positions matching TRBD1. This CDR3 spans 16 amino acids. Looked up from germline, CDR1 is SNHLY and CDR2 is FYNNEI. The V gene end was trimmed by 3 bases and the J gene end by 5 bases; junction bases not matched to a gene: 11. The complete variable domain, with remaining parts taken from reference TRBV2 and TRBJ1-1, reads EPEVTQTPSHQVTQMGQEVILRCVPISNHLYFYWYRQILGQKVEFLVSFYNNEISEKSEIFDDQFSVERPDGSNFTLKIRSTKLEDSAMYFCASSDPRRQGRTEAFFGQGTRLTVV.

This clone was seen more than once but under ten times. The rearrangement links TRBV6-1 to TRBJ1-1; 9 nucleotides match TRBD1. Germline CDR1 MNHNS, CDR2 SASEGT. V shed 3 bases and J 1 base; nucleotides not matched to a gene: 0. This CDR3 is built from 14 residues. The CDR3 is CASSEGQGNTEAFF. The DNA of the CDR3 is TGTGCCAGCAGTGAGGGACAGGGGAACACTGAAGCTTTCTTT.

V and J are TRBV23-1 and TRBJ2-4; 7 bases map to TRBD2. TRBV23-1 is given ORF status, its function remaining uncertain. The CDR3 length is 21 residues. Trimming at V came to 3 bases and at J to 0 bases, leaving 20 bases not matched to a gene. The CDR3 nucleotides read TGCGCCAGCAGTCACGACTACAGCACTAGCGTAGACCTACTAGCCAAAAACATTCAGTACTTC. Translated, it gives CASSHDYSTSVDLLAKNIQYF.

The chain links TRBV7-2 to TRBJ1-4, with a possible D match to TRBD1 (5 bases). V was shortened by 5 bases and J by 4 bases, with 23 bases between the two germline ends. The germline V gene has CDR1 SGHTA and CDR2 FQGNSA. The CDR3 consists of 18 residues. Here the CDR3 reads CASSTGREGMDINEKLFF. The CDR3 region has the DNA TGTGCCAGCAGCACAGGACGGGAGGGTATGGATATTAATGAAAAACTGTTTTTT.

The CDR3 bases are TGTGCCACCAGCAGAGTCACCGTAGGGGCCGGGGAGCTGTTTTTT. This codes for CATSRVTVGAGELFF. The V call is TRBV15, the J call TRBJ2-2; D is perhaps TRBD1 (5 bases). The ends were cut back, 1 base at V and 6 bases at J, with 12 bases in the middle. Germline loops: CDR1 LNHNV, CDR2 YYDKDF (reference sequence). The CDR3 runs to 15 residues.

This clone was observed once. The DNA of the CDR3 is TGTGCCAGCAGCTTCCTCTCCGGGGGCTTCACTGAAGCTTTCTTT. This gives the protein CASSFLSGGFTEAFF. The chain carries TRBV7-9 and TRBJ1-1, with D possibly TRBD1 on 6 matching bases. The V gene lost 3 bases and the J gene lost 4 bases, with 15 bases spanning the gap. This CDR3 is 15 amino acids long. Germline CDR1 reads SEHNR; CDR2 reads FQNEAQ (reference sequence). The full variable domain, its missing parts supplied by reference TRBV7-9 and TRBJ1-1, is DTGVSQNPRHKITKRGQNVTFRCDPISEHNRLYWYRQTLGQGPEFLTYFQNEAQLEKSRLLSDRFSAERPKGSFSTLEIQRTEQGDSAMYLCASSFLSGGFTEAFFGQGTRLTVV.

The CDR3 DNA reads as TGTGCTAGTGCGGGGGAGAAAGGAAACATTCAGTACTTC. The encoded protein is CASAGEKGNIQYF. The chain is built from TRBV12-5 and TRBJ2-4; tentatively, D is TRBD2 (6 bases). V was cut by 7 bases and J by 6 bases, with 13 bases left in between. The CDR3 extends over 13 amino acids. Germline CDR1 and CDR2: LGHNT and FRNRAP.

Here the CDR3 DNA reads TGTGCCAGCAGCCGCGAGACAGGACGGCCTAACTATGGCTACACCTTC. This translates into CASSRETGRPNYGYTF. J is TRBJ1-2 and V is TRBV7-2; possible D gene TRBD1, 6 bases. The CDR3 is 16 amino acids. Per germline, CDR1 SGHTA and CDR2 FQGNSA. Trimming took 5 bases from V and 0 from J, leaving 16 bases between them.

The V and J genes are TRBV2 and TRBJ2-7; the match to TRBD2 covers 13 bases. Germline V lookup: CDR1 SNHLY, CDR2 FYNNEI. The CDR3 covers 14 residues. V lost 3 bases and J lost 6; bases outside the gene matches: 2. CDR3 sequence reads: CASSEGLAGLEQYF. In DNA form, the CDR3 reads TGTGCCAGCAGTGAGGGACTAGCGGGGCTCGAGCAGTACTTC.

The CDR3 nucleotides are TGTGCCAGCAGTTACGAAGGGGAGGTGGTCGAGCAGTACTTC. Translation: CASSYEGEVVEQYF. The chain combines TRBV6-5 with TRBJ2-7, with D tentatively TRBD2 (6 bases). Trimming pared 2 bases from V and 6 bases from J, leaving 14 bases between. The CDR3 is 14 residues long. Per germline, CDR1 MNHEY and CDR2 SVGAGI.

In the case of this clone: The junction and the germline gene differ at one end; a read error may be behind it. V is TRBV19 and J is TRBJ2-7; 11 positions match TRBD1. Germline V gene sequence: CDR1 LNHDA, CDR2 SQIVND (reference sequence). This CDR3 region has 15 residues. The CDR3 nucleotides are TGTGCCAGTGGTATCCCGGGACAGGGGGCCTACGAGCAGTACTTC. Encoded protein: CASGIPGQGAYEQYF.

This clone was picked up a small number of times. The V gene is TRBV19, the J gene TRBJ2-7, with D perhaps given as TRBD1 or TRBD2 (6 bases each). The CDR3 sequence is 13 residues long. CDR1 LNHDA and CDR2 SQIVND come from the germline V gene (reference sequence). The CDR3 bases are TGTGCAAACGGGGGCAGGGCATCGTACGAGCAGTACTTC. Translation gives CANGGRASYEQYF.

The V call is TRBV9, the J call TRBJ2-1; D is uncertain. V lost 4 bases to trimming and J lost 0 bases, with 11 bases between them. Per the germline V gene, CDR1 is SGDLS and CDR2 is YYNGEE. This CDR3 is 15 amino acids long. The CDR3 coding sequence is TGTGCCAGCAGCCCTCTAGAATACTCCTACAATGAGCAGTTCTTC. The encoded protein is CASSPLEYSYNEQFF.

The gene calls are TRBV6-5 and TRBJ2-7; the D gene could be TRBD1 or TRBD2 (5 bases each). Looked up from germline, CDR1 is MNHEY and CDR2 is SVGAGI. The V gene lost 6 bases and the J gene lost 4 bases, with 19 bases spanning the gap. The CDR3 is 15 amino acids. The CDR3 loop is CASSSPWDAGYEQYF. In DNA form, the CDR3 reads TGTGCCAGCAGCTCCCCCTGGGACGCCGGGTACGAGCAGTACTTC.

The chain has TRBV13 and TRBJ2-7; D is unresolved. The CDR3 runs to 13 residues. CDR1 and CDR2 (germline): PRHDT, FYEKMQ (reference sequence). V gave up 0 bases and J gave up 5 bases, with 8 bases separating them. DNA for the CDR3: TGTGCCAGCAGCTTAGGGGTAAGGGACGAGCAGTACTTC. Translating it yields CASSLGVRDEQYF.

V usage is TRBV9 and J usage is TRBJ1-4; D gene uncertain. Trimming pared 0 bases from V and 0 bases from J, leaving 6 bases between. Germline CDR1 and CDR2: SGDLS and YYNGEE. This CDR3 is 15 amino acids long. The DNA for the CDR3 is TGTGCCAGCAGCGTAGAGGATGCAACTAATGAAAAACTGTTTTTT. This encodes CASSVEDATNEKLFF.

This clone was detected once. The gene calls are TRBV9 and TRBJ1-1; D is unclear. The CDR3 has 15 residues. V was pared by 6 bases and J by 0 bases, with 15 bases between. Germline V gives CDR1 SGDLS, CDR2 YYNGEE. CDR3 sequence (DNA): TGTGCCAGCACCCCAGCACCGACACTGAACACTGAAGCTTTCTTT. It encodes CASTPAPTLNTEAFF.

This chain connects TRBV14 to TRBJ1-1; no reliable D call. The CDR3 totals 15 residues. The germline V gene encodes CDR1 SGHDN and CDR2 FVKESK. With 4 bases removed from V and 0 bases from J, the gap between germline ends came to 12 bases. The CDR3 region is CASSLSLSLNTEAFF. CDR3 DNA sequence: TGTGCCAGCAGCCTCTCACTTTCTCTGAACACTGAAGCTTTCTTT.